A selection of T cell receptor beta chains follows, all from one sample in a study of radiotherapy plus CTLA-4 blockade in lung cancer. Sequenced by immunoSEQ multiplex PCR; TCRdb stores in-frame clones only, minus some. The sample shows 50,000 to 70,000 clones, roughly four fifths of them seen only once. Material: peripheral blood, obtained from a patient treated with radiotherapy plus ipilimumab. The receptor source for this set is a human donor with non-small cell lung cancer whose response to radiotherapy plus ipilimumab could not be evaluated. CDR3s include the opening cysteine and the closing phenylalanine or tryptophan. D genes are given only for firm matches. Only part of the rows carry a size: once, few, many, or a class if the clone is expanded.

D | J | size | V | DNA | CDR3
. | TRBJ2-1 | . | TRBV7-9 | TGTGGCGTGAGTAGCAATGAGCAGTTCTTC | CGVSSNEQFF
TRBD2 | TRBJ2-5 | . | TRBV27 | TGTGCCAGCAGTTGGTCTAGCGGGCAAGAGACCCAGTACTTC | CASSWSSGQETQYF
. | TRBJ2-3 | . | TRBV6-6 | TGTGCCAGCAGTTATGGAAGCGGAGCTGTAGATACGCAGTATTTT | CASSYGSGAVDTQYF
TRBD1 | TRBJ1-5 | . | TRBV4-1 | TGCGCCAGCAGCCTGCGAATGGACAGGAATCAGCCCCAGCATTTT | CASSLRMDRNQPQHF
TRBD1 | TRBJ2-2 | once | TRBV5-1 | TGCGCCAGCAGCTTGGTGGGACAGGGGGCCGGCGGGGAGCTGTTTTTT | CASSLVGQGAGGELFF
TRBD2 | TRBJ2-1 | . | TRBV4-3 | TGCGCCAGCAGCCAAGATGTACGGGGGGCCTACAATGAGCAGTTCTTC | CASSQDVRGAYNEQFF
. | TRBJ2-1 | medium-sized | TRBV5-6 | TGTGCCAGCAGCCAGGACGTGGGAGCGACTTACAATGAGCAGTTCTTC | CASSQDVGATYNEQFF
TRBD1 | TRBJ1-3 | few | TRBV23-1 | TGCGCCAGCATCTCCCAGGGACAGGGGAACGGAAACACCATATATTTT | CASISQGQGNGNTIYF
TRBD1 | TRBJ2-7 | . | TRBV11-2 | TGTGCCAGCAGCGAGAGGTACAGGGGGGACGAGCAGTACTTC | CASSERYRGDEQYF
TRBD1 | TRBJ1-6 | . | TRBV7-2 | TGTGCCAGCAGCTTAGGACCTCAGGGGGCTGGGGATTCACCCCTCCACTTT | CASSLGPQGAGDSPLHF
. | TRBJ1-4 | . | TRBV4-3 | TGCGCCAGCAGCCAAGTCGCCACGCGGGGGGACGAAAAACTGTTTTTT | CASSQVATRGDEKLFF
. | TRBJ1-4 | . | TRBV19 | TGTGCCACCAGGACAGACCACGCAACTAATGAAAAACTGTTTTTT | CATRTDHATNEKLFF
. | TRBJ2-3 | . | TRBV9 | TGTGCCAGCAGCGAAGGACAAAGCACAGATACGCAGTATTTT | CASSEGQSTDTQYF
TRBD1 | TRBJ1-6 | . | TRBV7-8 | TGTGCCGACCCCGGCGGACAGGGTGAGAATTCACCCCTCCACTTT | CADPGGQGENSPLHF
TRBD1 | TRBJ2-3 | . | TRBV18 | TGTGCCAGCTCACCACTCGGGACAGGGACAGATACGCAGTATTTT | CASSPLGTGTDTQYF
. | TRBJ1-6 | . | TRBV5-4 | TGTGCCAGCAGCTTGGACTACCGCCGACCGGAATCACCCCTCCACTTT | CASSLDYRRPESPLHF
. | TRBJ1-1 | few | TRBV6-5 | TGTGCCAGCAGTTACAGGGGAAAAATGGCTTTCTTT | CASSYRGKMAFF
. | TRBJ1-1 | . | TRBV10-2 | TGCGCCAGCATGGGGCTCATGAACACTGAAGCTTTCTTT | CASMGLMNTEAFF
TRBD2 | TRBJ2-2 | . | TRBV30 | TGTGCCTGGAGCGGGCTAGCGGGAGAGACCGGGGAGCTGTTTTTT | CAWSGLAGETGELFF
TRBD2 | TRBJ2-7 | . | TRBV28 | TGTGCCACCCGAGGACTAGTCTACGAGCAGTACTTC | CATRGLVYEQYF
TRBD1 | TRBJ1-2 | . | TRBV14 | TGTGCCAGCAGCCAGTCCGGGACAGGGATGGCTAACTATGGCTACACCTTC | CASSQSGTGMANYGYTF
TRBD1 | TRBJ1-1 | few | TRBV30 | TGTGCCTGGGACAGGGGGGGGCAGGGGACTGAAGCTTTCTTT | CAWDRGGQGTEAFF
. | TRBJ2-2 | . | TRBV7-8 | TGTGCCAGCAGCTTAGCCCAGGGCGGGCTGTTTTTT | CASSLAQGGLFF
TRBD1 | TRBJ1-1 | . | TRBV7-9 | TGTGCCAGCAGCCCACAGGGGAGGAACACTGAAGCTTTCTTT | CASSPQGRNTEAFF
TRBD2 | TRBJ2-7 | . | TRBV7-9 | TGTGCCAGCAGCCACCCGCCCGGGAGGGCATACGAGCAGTACTTC | CASSHPPGRAYEQYF
. | TRBJ2-7 | once | TRBV6-1 | TGTGCCAGCAGTGCCAACCTAGTAGCCTCCTACGAGCAGTACTTC | CASSANLVASYEQYF
. | TRBJ1-2 | once | TRBV7-9 | TGTGCCAGCAGCTTAGCATGGCAGGGTGGCTTTCTTGGCTACACCTTC | CASSLAWQGGFLGYTF
. | TRBJ2-1 | . | TRBV21-1 | TGTGCCAGCAGCCGCTTGAGGGCGGAAGAAGCCTACAATGAGCAGTTCTTC | CASSRLRAEEAYNEQFF
. | TRBJ2-5 | . | TRBV7-2 | TGTGCCAGCAGCTTACTGAGTTTCTCCGGTGCGGCCCAGTACTTC | CASSLLSFSGAAQYF
TRBD1 | TRBJ1-1 | . | TRBV5-4 | TGTGCCAGCAGCTGGACAGGGACTGAAGCTTTCTTT | CASSWTGTEAFF
TRBD1 | TRBJ1-2 | . | TRBV30 | TGTGCCTGGAATGACAGGGGGCGTTATGGCTACACCTTC | CAWNDRGRYGYTF
. | TRBJ2-3 | . | TRBV9 | TGTGCCAGCAGCGTAGGAGTCGGGAGCACAGATACGCAGTATTTT | CASSVGVGSTDTQYF
. | TRBJ2-3 | . | TRBV14 | TGTGCCAGCAGCCAGGGCAGTCGCACAGATACGCAGTATTTT | CASSQGSRTDTQYF
. | TRBJ1-2 | . | TRBV5-1 | TGCGCCAGCAGCTTGAAGGACAGATCCTATGGCTACACCTTC | CASSLKDRSYGYTF
TRBD2 | TRBJ2-1 | . | TRBV5-1 | TGCGCCAGCAGCTTAGGGACTAGCGGATCCTACAATGAGCAGTTCTTC | CASSLGTSGSYNEQFF